This T cell receptor (beta chain) was captured by sequencing in a study of cytomegalovirus exposure and HLA in healthy donors. In the PCR, 60 Vbeta and 13 Jbeta primers were used. Here immunoSEQ multiplex PCR was the method, and the copy in TCRdb shows in-frame clones only, minus some. This sample has fewer than 200,000 clones, with about 85% found just once. V lost 4 bases to trimming and J lost 7 bases, with 14 bases between them. The CDR3 loop spans 14 amino acids. Germline values: CDR1 SNHLY, CDR2 FYNNEI. This receptor was identified in a woman between 45 and 60 years old in good health and CMV-seropositive. The material sequenced was PBMCs. This chain links TRBV2 with TRBJ1-5; TRBD1 is a possible D gene (6 bases). The CDR3 loop is CASSASGQGQPQHF. In DNA form, the CDR3 reads TGTGCCAGCAGTGCCTCGGGGCAGGGGCAGCCCCAGCATTTT.